The 13 T cell receptor beta chains given below trace back to one sample, sequenced in a study of T cells in Graves' hyperthyroidism and ophthalmopathy. Regions amplified from RNA transcripts were the TCR beta CDR3 regions. First-round RT-PCR of the TCR CDR3 relied on the HTBI primer set. TCRdb itself ran the multiplex PCR reads through MiXCR, one entry per CDR3 protein. The sample shows some 800,000 distinct CDR3 sequences, approximately 40% of them seen only once. The specimen sequenced was blood. Source of these receptors: a man younger than 35 with Graves' hyperthyroidism.

This clonotype was seen many times. V and J are TRBV10-2 and TRBJ1-1, with a tentative D call TRBD1 (5 bases). The germline V gene has CDR1 WSHSY and CDR2 SAAADI. V lost 3 bases to trimming and J lost 9 bases, with 17 bases between them. CDR3 size: 14 residues. The CDR3 nucleotides are TGCGCCAGCAGTGATTCCGGGACCGGCACCCAAGCTTTCTTT. Its protein is CASSDSGTGTQAFF.

This clonotype was observed a single time. The CDR3 loop reads CATSSLASPQILLSSTDTQYF. CDR3 DNA: TGTGCCACCAGCAGCCTCGCTAGCCCGCAAATCCTACTATCTAGCACAGATACGCAGTATTTT. The chain uses TRBV15 and TRBJ2-3; D is perhaps TRBD2 (5 bases). The length of the CDR3 is 21 residues. The germline V and J ends were trimmed by 3 bases and 0 bases, with 28 bases remaining between them. CDR1 and CDR2 from the germline V gene are LNHNV and YYDKDF (reference sequence).

The genes are TRBV7-2 and TRBJ2-7, with TRBD2 as a possible D gene (5 bases). V was trimmed by 6 bases and J by 0 bases, leaving 15 bases between them. Looked up from germline, CDR1 is SGHTA and CDR2 is FQGNSA. The CDR3 runs to 15 residues. The CDR3 DNA sequence: TGTGCCAGCAGAGATCTAAGCGGAGTCTCCTACGAGCAGTACTTC. The encoded protein is CASRDLSGVSYEQYF. The full variable domain, its missing parts supplied by reference TRBV7-2 and TRBJ2-7, is GAGVSQSPSNKVTEKGKDVELRCDPISGHTALYWYRQSLGQGLEFLIYFQGNSAPDKSGLPSDRFSAERTGGSVSTLTIQRTQQEDSAVYLCASRDLSGVSYEQYFGPGTRLTVT.

This clonotype was found many times. The chain combines TRBV19 with TRBJ1-1; possibly TRBD1 for D (5 bases). The V and J ends lost 1 base and 1 base respectively, with 7 bases between them. Germline loops: CDR1 LNHDA, CDR2 SQIVND (reference sequence). This CDR3 region has 14 residues. The CDR3, as DNA: TGTGCCAGTAGTATAGGAGGACAGAACACTGAAGCTTTCTTT. It is translated as CASSIGGQNTEAFF.

This chain links TRBV25-1 with TRBJ2-7, with a weak D call TRBD2 (5 bases). V lost 9 bases to trimming and J lost 0 bases, with 18 bases between them. Per the germline V gene, CDR1 is MGHDK and CDR2 is SYGVNS. CDR3 length equals 15 residues. CDR3 sequence reads: CASSTVQSGSYEQYF. The CDR3 coding sequence is TGTGCCAGTTCGACGGTGCAAAGCGGCTCCTACGAGCAGTACTTC.

This clonotype was observed a handful of times. CDR3 nucleotide sequence: TGTGCCAGCAGCCTTAATAGTCGTGGACGTCAAGAGACCCAGTACTTC. As protein: CASSLNSRGRQETQYF. The chain joins TRBV6-5 to TRBJ2-5; D not resolved. The CDR3 runs 16 residues. The V and J ends lost 6 bases and 2 bases respectively, with 19 bases between them. Per germline, CDR1 MNHEY and CDR2 SVGAGI.

This clonotype turned up a few times. The CDR3: CAEGQGEKLFF. The CDR3 coding sequence is TGCGCCGAAGGACAGGGAGAAAAACTGTTTTTT. The chain combines TRBV5-1 with TRBJ1-4, with 8 bases that match TRBD1. Per the germline V gene, CDR1 is SGHRS and CDR2 is YFSETQ. The V gene end was trimmed by 10 bases and the J gene end by 8 bases; junction bases not matched to a gene: 4. The CDR3 sequence is 11 residues long.

This clonotype appeared many times. This sequence joins TRBV5-1 and TRBJ1-1; maybe TRBD1 (5 bases). This CDR3 has 14 residues. V lost 1 base, J lost 8 bases, and 15 bases lay in between. CDR1 and CDR2 (germline): SGHRS, YFSETQ. Written as DNA, the CDR3 is TGCGCCAGCAGCTTGATCCCCCAGGGCGGGGAAGCTTTCTTT. As protein: CASSLIPQGGEAFF.

This clonotype was observed at least ten times. The chain couples TRBV7-9 to TRBJ1-5; D is uncertain. Germline CDR1 reads SEHNR; CDR2 reads FQNEAQ (reference sequence). The V end was cut by 5 bases, the J end by 3 bases, with 11 bases between. The CDR3 is 14 amino acids. This chain's CDR3 is CASSQTGNNQPQHF. CDR3 in DNA: TGTGCCAGCAGCCAAACCGGGAACAATCAGCCCCAGCATTTT.

The chain carries TRBV29-1 and TRBJ1-1, with TRBD1 as a possible D gene (5 bases). Trimming took off 5 bases at V and 7 bases at J, with 17 bases between the two ends. The CDR3 has 13 residues. In germline, CDR1 is SQVTM, CDR2 ANQGSEA. CDR3 in amino acids: CSVPDGATNEAFF. The CDR3 coding sequence is TGCAGCGTTCCCGACGGGGCAACTAATGAAGCTTTCTTT.

In the case of this clonotype: With a much larger clone just one base away, this may be a read error. Because it lacks the conserved phenylalanine or tryptophan at the end, this CDR3 is likely a read error. The gene calls are TRBV9 and TRBJ1-1, with a possible D match to TRBD1 (5 bases). The germline V gene encodes CDR1 SGDLS and CDR2 YYNGEE. The CDR3 is made up of 12 amino acids. Trimming shortened V by 6 bases and J by 2 bases, and 8 bases separated the two germline ends. The CDR3 region is CASNQGNTEAFL. The CDR3 coding sequence is TGTGCCAGCAACCAGGGTAACACTGAAGCTTTCCTT.

Comments on this clonotype: One junction end does not reproduce the germline sequence, and a read error may be involved. V is TRBV24-1 and J is TRBJ1-5; 7 positions match TRBD1. Per the germline V gene, CDR1 is KGHDR and CDR2 is SFDVKD. This CDR3 has 15 residues. CDR3 in amino acids: CASSLATGSIPPQHF. For the CDR3, the DNA is TGTGCCAGCAGTTTAGCGACAGGGAGTATTCCGCCCCAGCATTTT.

This clonotype was observed at least ten times. The chain has TRBV7-2 and TRBJ1-6; D is uncertain. CDR1 is SGHTA and CDR2 is FQGNSA in the germline V gene. This CDR3 region has 13 residues. V shed 1 base and J shed 9 bases, with 7 bases lying between them. The CDR3 loop reads CASSLVSSSPLHF. Written as DNA, the CDR3 is TGTGCCAGCAGCTTAGTGTCCAGTTCACCCCTCCACTTT. The full variable domain, completed using reference TRBV7-2 and TRBJ1-6, is GAGVSQSPSNKVTEKGKDVELRCDPISGHTALYWYRQSLGQGLEFLIYFQGNSAPDKSGLPSDRFSAERTGGSVSTLTIQRTQQEDSAVYLCASSLVSSSPLHFGNGTRLTVT.